This TCR beta chain comes out of a study of patients and donors after allogeneic stem cell transplantation. The CDR3 is made up of 14 amino acids. V dropped 9 bases and J dropped 1; count of bases not matched to a gene: 5. In germline, CDR1 is SNHLY, CDR2 FYNNEI. This clonotype was observed at least ten times. TCRdb used MiXCR to reprocess the RT-PCR reads, holding one entry per CDR3 protein. This table has approximately 21,000 distinct CDR3 sequences, about 30% appearing once. The sample taken for sequencing was blood, either unsorted or a sorted T cell fraction (not recorded which). This clonotype was sampled from a human donor who was either an allogeneic HSCT recipient or a stem cell or donor lymphocyte infusion donor (not recorded which). It is not recorded whose cells these are; they may come from a transplant donor. J is TRBJ2-3 and V is TRBV2, with 9 bases matching TRBD2. DNA of the CDR3: TGTGCCAGTCGAGCGGGGGGAGGCACAGATACGCAGTATTTT. Its protein is CASRAGGGTDTQYF.